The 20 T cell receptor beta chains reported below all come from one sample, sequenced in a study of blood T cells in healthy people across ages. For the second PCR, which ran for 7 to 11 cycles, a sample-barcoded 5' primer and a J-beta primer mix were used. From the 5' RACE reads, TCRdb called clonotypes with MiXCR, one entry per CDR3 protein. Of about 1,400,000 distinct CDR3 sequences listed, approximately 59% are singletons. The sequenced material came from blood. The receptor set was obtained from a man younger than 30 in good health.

CDR3 residues: CSASEGIYGYTF. The CDR3 DNA reads TGCAGTGCTAGTGAGGGCATTTATGGCTACACCTTC. The rearrangement links TRBV20-1 to TRBJ1-2, with no clear D. The CDR3 covers 12 residues. The V end was cut by 3 bases, the J end by 5 bases, with 10 bases between. Per the germline V gene, CDR1 is DFQATT and CDR2 is SNEGSKA (reference sequence).

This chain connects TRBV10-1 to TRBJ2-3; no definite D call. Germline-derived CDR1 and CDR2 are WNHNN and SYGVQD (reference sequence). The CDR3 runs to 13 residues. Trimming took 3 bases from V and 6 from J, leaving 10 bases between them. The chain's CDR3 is CASSDHIQDTQYF. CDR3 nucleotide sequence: TGCGCCAGCAGTGATCACATCCAGGATACGCAGTATTTT.

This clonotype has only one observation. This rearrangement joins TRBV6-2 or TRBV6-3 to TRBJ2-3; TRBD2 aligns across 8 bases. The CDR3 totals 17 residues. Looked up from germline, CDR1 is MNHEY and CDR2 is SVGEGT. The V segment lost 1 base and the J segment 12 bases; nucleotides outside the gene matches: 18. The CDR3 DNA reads TGTGCCAGCAGTTACTACCTCGCCGGGAGGGCCTCCGATTCACAGTATTTT. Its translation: CASSYYLAGRASDSQYF.

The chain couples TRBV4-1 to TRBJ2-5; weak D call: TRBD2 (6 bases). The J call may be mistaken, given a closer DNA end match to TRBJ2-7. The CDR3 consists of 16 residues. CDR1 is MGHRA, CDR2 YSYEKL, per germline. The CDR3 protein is CASSQVGTGDGGEQYF. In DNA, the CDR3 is TGCGCCAGCAGCCAAGTTGGGACTGGCGACGGTGGCGAGCAGTACTTC.

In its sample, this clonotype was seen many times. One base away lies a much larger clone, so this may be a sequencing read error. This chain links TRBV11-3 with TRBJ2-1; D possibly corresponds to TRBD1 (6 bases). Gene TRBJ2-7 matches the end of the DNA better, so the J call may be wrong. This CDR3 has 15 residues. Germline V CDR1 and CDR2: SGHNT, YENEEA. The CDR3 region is CASSLGRGAYNEQYF. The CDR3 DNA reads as TGTGCCAGCAGCTTAGGCAGGGGAGCCTACAATGAGCAGTACTTC.

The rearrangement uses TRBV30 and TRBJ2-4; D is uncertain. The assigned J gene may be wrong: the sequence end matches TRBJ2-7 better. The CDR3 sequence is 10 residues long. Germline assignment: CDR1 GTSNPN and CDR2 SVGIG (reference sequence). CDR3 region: CSKQPYEQYF. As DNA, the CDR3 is TGTTCCAAGCAACCCTACGAGCAGTACTTC.

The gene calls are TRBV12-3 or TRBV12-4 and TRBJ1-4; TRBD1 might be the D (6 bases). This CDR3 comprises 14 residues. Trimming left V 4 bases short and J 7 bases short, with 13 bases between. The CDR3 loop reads CASSWDTDAEKLFF. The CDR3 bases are TGTGCCAGCAGTTGGGACACCGACGCTGAAAAACTGTTTTTT.

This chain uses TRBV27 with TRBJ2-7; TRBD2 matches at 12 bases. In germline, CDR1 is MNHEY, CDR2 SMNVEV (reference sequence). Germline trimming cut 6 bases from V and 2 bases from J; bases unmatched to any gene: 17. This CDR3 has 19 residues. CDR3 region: CASRQNAFPLAGGTYEQYF. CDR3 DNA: TGTGCCAGCAGACAGAACGCATTCCCACTAGCGGGGGGTACCTACGAGCAGTACTTC.

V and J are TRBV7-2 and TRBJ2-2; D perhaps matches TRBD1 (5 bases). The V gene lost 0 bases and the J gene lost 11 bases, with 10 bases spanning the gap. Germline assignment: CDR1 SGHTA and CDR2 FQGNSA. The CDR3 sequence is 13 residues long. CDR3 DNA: TGTGCCAGCAGCTTAGCGGGCAGGGCAGAGCTGTTTTTT. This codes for CASSLAGRAELFF.

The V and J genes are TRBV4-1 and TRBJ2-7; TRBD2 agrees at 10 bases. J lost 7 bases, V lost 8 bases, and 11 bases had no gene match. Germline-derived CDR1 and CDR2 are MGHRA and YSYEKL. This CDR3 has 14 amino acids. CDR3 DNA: TGCGCCAGCTCCCAGCGGGAGGGCCCGAGTGAGCAGTACTTC. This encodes CASSQREGPSEQYF.

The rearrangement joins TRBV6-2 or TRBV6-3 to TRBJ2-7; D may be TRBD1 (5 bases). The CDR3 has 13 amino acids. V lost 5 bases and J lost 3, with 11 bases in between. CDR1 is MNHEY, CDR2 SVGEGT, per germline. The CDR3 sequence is CASSAEQVYEQYF. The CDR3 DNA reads TGTGCCAGCAGTGCGGAACAGGTCTACGAGCAGTACTTC.

CDR3 protein: CSVEGVLNTEAFF. CDR3 coding DNA: TGCAGCGTGGAGGGGGTTTTGAACACTGAAGCTTTCTTT. The chain is built from TRBV29-1 and TRBJ1-1, with D maybe TRBD1 (6 bases). CDR3 length equals 13 residues. Germline CDR1 is SQVTM and CDR2 is ANQGSEA. V lost 6 bases, J lost 0 bases, and 11 bases lay in between.

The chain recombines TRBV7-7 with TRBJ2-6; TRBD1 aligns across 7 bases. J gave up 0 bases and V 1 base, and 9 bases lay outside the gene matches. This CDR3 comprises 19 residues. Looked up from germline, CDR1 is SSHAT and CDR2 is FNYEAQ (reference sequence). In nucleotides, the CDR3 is TGTGCCAGCAGCTTAGACCCGGGACAGTGTGACTCTGGGGCCAACGTCCTGACTTTC. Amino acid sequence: CASSLDPGQCDSGANVLTF.

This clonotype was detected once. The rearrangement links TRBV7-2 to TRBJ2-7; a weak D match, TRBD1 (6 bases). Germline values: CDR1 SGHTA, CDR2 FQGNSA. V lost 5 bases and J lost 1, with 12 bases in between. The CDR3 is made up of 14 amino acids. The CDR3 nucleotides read TGTGCCAGCAGCAAAAGGACAGAATCCTACGAGCAGTACTTC. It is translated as CASSKRTESYEQYF.

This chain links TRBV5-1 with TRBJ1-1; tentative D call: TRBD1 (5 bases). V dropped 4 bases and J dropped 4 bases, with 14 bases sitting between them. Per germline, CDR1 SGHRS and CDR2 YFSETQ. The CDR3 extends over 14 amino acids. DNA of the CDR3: TGCGCCAGCAGCCCAGACCCCGGGGGCACTGAAGCTTTCTTT. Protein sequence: CASSPDPGGTEAFF.

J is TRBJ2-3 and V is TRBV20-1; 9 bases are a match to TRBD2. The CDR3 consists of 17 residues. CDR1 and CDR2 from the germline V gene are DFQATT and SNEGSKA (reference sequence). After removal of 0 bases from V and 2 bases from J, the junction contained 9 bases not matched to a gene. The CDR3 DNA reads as TGCAGTGCTAGAGATCGCCCTAGCGGGACTTACACAGATACGCAGTATTTT. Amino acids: CSARDRPSGTYTDTQYF.

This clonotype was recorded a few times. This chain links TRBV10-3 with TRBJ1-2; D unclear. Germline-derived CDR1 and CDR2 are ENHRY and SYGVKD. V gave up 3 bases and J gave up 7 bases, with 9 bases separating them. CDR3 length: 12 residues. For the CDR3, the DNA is TGTGCCATCAGTGAAAGGTTGACTGGCTACACCTTC. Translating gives CAISERLTGYTF.

The CDR3 spells CASSFYRGYGYEQYF. In DNA, the CDR3 is TGTGCCAGCAGCTTCTACAGGGGGTATGGCTACGAGCAGTACTTC. V usage is TRBV7-2 and J usage is TRBJ2-7, with 8 positions matching TRBD1. The CDR3 totals 15 residues. Germline V gene data show CDR1 as SGHTA and CDR2 as FQGNSA. The V segment lost 3 bases and the J segment 3 bases; nucleotides outside the gene matches: 7.

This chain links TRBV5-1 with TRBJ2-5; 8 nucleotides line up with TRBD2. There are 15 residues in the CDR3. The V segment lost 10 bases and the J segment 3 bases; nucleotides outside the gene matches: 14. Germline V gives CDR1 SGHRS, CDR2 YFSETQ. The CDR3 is CASRIRRAGEETQYF. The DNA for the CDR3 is TGCGCCTCACGTATCCGCCGAGCGGGAGAAGAGACCCAGTACTTC.

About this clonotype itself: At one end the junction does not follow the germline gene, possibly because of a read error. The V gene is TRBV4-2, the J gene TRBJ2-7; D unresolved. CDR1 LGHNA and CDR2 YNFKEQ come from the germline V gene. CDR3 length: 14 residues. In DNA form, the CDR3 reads TGCGCCAGCAGCCAAGACACCAGCTCCTACGAGCAGTACTTC. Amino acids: CASSQDTSSYEQYF.